These 17 T cell receptor beta chains share one sample of origin, sequenced in a study of human T cells and chemical hapten exposure. TCRdb re-called the RACE reads with MiXCR, one entry per CDR3 protein. The sample has around 190,000 distinct CDR3 sequences; about a fifth are singletons. Noted time point: patch test 1, 2 weeks after DPC sensitization. The treatment is: therapeutic diphenylcyclopropenone sensitization with weekly scalp DPC. The source material was whole blood, sampled in connection with sensitization to the hapten diphenylcyclopropenone (DPC). The source of these receptors is a woman in her forties or fifties with alopecia areata. Some clones in this sample may be carry-over from other donors' samples.

The gene calls are TRBV11-2 and TRBJ2-7; 11 positions agree with TRBD1. The germline V gene has CDR1 SGHAT and CDR2 FQNNGV. The CDR3 is 14 residues long. V lost 6 bases, J lost 7 bases, and 8 bases stayed unmatched. The CDR3 here is CASSPTGTGGEQYF. The DNA of the CDR3 is TGTGCCAGCAGTCCTACCGGGACAGGGGGTGAGCAGTACTTC.

The chain employs TRBV12-3 or TRBV12-4 and TRBJ1-1; D ambiguous. Trimming left V 4 bases short and J 2 bases short, with 5 bases between. CDR3 length: 12 amino acids. CDR3 loop: CASSYRNTEAFF. For the CDR3, the DNA is TGTGCCAGCAGTTACAGAAACACTGAAGCTTTCTTT.

The J gene is TRBJ1-6, the V gene TRBV20-1, with D uncertain. Trimming pared 5 bases from V and 6 bases from J, leaving 8 bases between. Germline V CDR1 and CDR2: DFQATT, SNEGSKA (reference sequence). The CDR3 totals 12 residues. CDR3 sequence: CSALLPNSPLHF. The CDR3 DNA reads as TGCAGTGCTCTTCTCCCTAATTCACCCCTCCACTTT.

The chain is built from TRBV20-1 and TRBJ1-2; a possible D gene is TRBD1 (6 bases). Trimming took off 3 bases at V and 4 bases at J, with 18 bases between the two ends. Germline loops: CDR1 DFQATT, CDR2 SNEGSKA (reference sequence). This CDR3 is built from 15 residues. CDR3: CSASGVVGGPYGYTF. As DNA, the CDR3 is TGCAGTGCTAGTGGGGTGGTTGGGGGGCCCTATGGCTACACCTTC.

The table lists this clonotype with a few counts. This chain uses TRBV11-2 with TRBJ2-7; TRBD2 matches 11 bases. This CDR3 is built from 15 residues. Germline assignment: CDR1 SGHAT and CDR2 FQNNGV. J lost 2 bases, V lost 4 bases, and 4 bases had no gene match. CDR3 coding DNA: TGTGCCAGCAGCTACACTAGCGGGGGAACCTACGAGCAGTACTTC. Its translation is CASSYTSGGTYEQYF.

There are a few counts of this clonotype. This chain uses TRBV3-1 with TRBJ2-2; D is unresolved. Germline V gene lookup returns CDR1 LGHDT and CDR2 YNNKEL (reference sequence). V dropped 1 base and J dropped 4 bases, with 10 bases sitting between them. CDR3 length: 15 amino acids. The CDR3 spells CASSQGRTGTGELFF. DNA for the CDR3: TGTGCCAGCAGCCAAGGAAGGACCGGCACCGGGGAGCTGTTTTTT.

CDR3 nucleotides: TGCAGTGCTAGAGAACCCTTGGGACTAGCGGCTGACAATGAGCAGTTCTTC. It codes for CSAREPLGLAADNEQFF. The V and J genes are TRBV20-1 and TRBJ2-1, with 11 bases fitting TRBD2. The germline V gene has CDR1 DFQATT and CDR2 SNEGSKA (reference sequence). The junction had 9 bases not matched to a gene; V was cut back by 0 bases and J by 5 bases. The CDR3 contains 17 residues.

This clonotype was recorded only once. This chain joins TRBV29-1 and TRBJ2-5; D may be TRBD1 or TRBD2 (5 bases each). The CDR3 sequence is 12 residues long. CDR1 is SQVTM, CDR2 ANQGSEA, per germline. V lost 2 bases and J lost 3, with 7 bases in between. The DNA for the CDR3 is TGCAGCGTTGAATGGGGGAAAGAGACCCAGTACTTC. Amino acids: CSVEWGKETQYF.

Ten or more counts support this clonotype. This rearrangement joins TRBV5-1 to TRBJ2-7, with 10 bases matching TRBD2. Germline V CDR1 and CDR2: SGHRS, YFSETQ. The trim removed 3 bases at V and 3 bases at J, leaving 6 bases unmatched. CDR3 size: 15 residues. CDR3 protein: CASSSGTSAFYEQYF. The CDR3, as DNA: TGCGCCAGCAGCTCGGGGACTAGCGCGTTCTACGAGCAGTACTTC.

The chain combines TRBV5-1 with TRBJ2-1; no firm D call. The CDR3 sequence is 13 residues long. Trimming removed 0 bases at V and 4 bases at J, with 5 bases between. CDR1 and CDR2 from the germline V gene are SGHRS and YFSETQ. DNA for the CDR3: TGCGCCAGCAGCTTGGACATTTACAATGAGCAGTTCTTC. The encoded protein is CASSLDIYNEQFF.

This clonotype showed up many times. V gene TRBV6-1 combines with J gene TRBJ2-7; TRBD1 matches 7 bases. Trimming cost V 2 bases and J 4 bases; bases outside gene matches: 5. The CDR3 is made up of 14 amino acids. CDR1 and CDR2 (germline): MNHNS, SASEGT. The CDR3 DNA is TGTGCCAGCAGTGAAAGTGGACAGGTATACGAGCAGTACTTC. Protein product: CASSESGQVYEQYF.

The J gene is TRBJ1-1, the V gene TRBV29-1; D might be TRBD1 (5 bases). The germline V gene has CDR1 SQVTM and CDR2 ANQGSEA. Trimming pared 4 bases from V and 2 bases from J, leaving 14 bases between. The CDR3 has 14 residues. CDR3 in DNA: TGCAGCGTTGGGCTGGGGGTAGGCAACACTGAAGCTTTCTTT. It is translated as CSVGLGVGNTEAFF.

This chain links TRBV7-8 with TRBJ2-3, with TRBD2 identical over 8 bases. The CDR3 runs to 15 residues. CDR1 and CDR2 from the germline V gene are SGHVS and FQNEAQ. The V and J ends lost 6 bases and 5 bases, in that order; junction bases with no gene match: 10. This CDR3 reads CASSVGGRRGDTQYF. The CDR3 region has the DNA TGTGCCAGCAGTGTTGGCGGGAGGCGGGGAGATACGCAGTATTTT.

The sample holds a few counts of this clonotype. The J gene is TRBJ1-5, the V gene TRBV10-3; weak D call: TRBD1 (6 bases). Trimming left V 3 bases short and J 6 bases short, with 12 bases between. The V gene's germline CDR1 is ENHRY and CDR2 SYGVKD. The CDR3 consists of 14 residues. CDR3 loop: CAISDGGASQPQHF. The CDR3 region has the DNA TGTGCCATCAGTGACGGGGGGGCAAGTCAGCCCCAGCATTTT.

In this sample, this clonotype turned up a few times. The chain recombines TRBV29-1 with TRBJ2-5; D gene unclear. V was pared by 5 bases and J by 5 bases, with 18 bases between. This CDR3 region has 14 residues. The germline V gene encodes CDR1 SQVTM and CDR2 ANQGSEA. The CDR3 reads CSVYDHDLLETQYF. The CDR3 bases are TGCAGCGTTTATGATCATGATCTCCTTGAGACCCAGTACTTC.

V gene TRBV5-1 combines with J gene TRBJ1-1; D not certain. This CDR3 contains 14 residues. Trimming removed 4 bases from V and 2 bases from J, with 12 bases in between. Germline V lookup: CDR1 SGHRS, CDR2 YFSETQ. The CDR3 DNA is TGCGCCAGCAGCCTAAGGACGGGAAACACTGAAGCTTTCTTT. This sequence encodes CASSLRTGNTEAFF.

This clonotype was found a few times. This chain uses TRBV7-2 with TRBJ2-5, with TRBD2 identical over 10 bases. The CDR3 loop spans 16 amino acids. Trimming removed 5 bases from V and 0 bases from J; junction bases left unmatched: 6. Germline-derived CDR1 and CDR2 are SGHTA and FQGNSA. CDR3 residues: CASSKGLADYQETQYF. CDR3 coding DNA: TGTGCCAGCAGCAAAGGACTAGCGGATTACCAAGAGACCCAGTACTTC.